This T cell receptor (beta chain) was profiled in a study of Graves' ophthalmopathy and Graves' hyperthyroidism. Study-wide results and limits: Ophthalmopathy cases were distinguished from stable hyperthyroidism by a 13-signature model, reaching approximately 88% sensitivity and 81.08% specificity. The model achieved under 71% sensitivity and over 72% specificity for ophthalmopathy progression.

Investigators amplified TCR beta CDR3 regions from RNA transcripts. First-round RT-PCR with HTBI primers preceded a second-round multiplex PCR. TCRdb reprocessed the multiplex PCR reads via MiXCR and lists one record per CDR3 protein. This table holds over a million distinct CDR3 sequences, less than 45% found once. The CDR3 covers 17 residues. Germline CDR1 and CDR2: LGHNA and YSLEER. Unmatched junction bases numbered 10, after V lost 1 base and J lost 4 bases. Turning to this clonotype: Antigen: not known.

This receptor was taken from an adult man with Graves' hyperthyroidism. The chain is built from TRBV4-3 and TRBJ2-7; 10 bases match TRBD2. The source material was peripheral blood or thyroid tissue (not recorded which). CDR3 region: CASSQGEREGRLYEQYF. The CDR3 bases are TGCGCCAGCAGCCAAGGGGAGCGGGAGGGCCGGCTTTACGAGCAGTACTTC.